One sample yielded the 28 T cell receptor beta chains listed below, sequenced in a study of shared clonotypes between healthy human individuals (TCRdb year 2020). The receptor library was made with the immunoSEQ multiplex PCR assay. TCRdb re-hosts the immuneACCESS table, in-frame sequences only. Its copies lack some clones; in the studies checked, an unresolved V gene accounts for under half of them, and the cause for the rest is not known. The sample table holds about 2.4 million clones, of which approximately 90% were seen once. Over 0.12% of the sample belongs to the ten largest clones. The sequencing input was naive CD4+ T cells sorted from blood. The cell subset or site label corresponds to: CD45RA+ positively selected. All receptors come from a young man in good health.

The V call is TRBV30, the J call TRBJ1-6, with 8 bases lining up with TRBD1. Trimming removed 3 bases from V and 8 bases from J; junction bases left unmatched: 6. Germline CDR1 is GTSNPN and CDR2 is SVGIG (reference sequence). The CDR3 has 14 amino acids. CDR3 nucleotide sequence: TGTGCCTGGAGGAACCGGGACAGGTATTCACCCCTCCACTTT. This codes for CAWRNRDRYSPLHF.

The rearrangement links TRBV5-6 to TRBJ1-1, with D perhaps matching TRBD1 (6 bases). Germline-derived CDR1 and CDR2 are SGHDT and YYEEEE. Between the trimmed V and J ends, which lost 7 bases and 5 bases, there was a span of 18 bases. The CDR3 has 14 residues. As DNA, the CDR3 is TGTGCCAGCCTCTTGGGAGGGGGGTGGACTGAAGCTTTCTTT. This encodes CASLLGGGWTEAFF.

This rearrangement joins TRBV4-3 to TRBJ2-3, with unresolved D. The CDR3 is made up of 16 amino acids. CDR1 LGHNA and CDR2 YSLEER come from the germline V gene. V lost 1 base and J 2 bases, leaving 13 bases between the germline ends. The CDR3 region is CASSQVHTSATDTQYF. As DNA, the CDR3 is TGCGCCAGCAGCCAAGTTCATACCTCGGCCACAGATACGCAGTATTTT.

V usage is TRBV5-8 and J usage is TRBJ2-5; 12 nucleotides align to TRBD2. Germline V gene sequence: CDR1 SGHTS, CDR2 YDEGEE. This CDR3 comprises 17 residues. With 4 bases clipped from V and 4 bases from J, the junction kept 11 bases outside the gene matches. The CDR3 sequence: CASSPAVLAGGSETQYF. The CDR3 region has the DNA TGTGCCAGCAGCCCAGCCGTACTAGCGGGAGGATCAGAGACCCAGTACTTC.

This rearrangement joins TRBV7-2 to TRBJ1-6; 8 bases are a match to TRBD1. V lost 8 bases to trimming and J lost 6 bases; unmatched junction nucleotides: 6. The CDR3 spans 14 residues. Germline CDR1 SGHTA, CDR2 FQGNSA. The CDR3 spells CASSMTGANSPLHF. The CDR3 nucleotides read TGTGCCAGCTCAATGACAGGGGCTAATTCACCCCTCCACTTT.

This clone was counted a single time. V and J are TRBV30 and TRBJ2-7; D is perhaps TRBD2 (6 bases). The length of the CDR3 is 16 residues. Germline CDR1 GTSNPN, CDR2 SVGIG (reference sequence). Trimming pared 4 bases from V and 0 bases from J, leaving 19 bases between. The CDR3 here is CAWTPSPGLSSYEQYF. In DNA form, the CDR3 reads TGTGCCTGGACCCCCTCCCCGGGACTCAGCTCCTACGAGCAGTACTTC. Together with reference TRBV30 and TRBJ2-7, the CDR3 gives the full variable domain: SQTIHQWPATLVQPVGSPLSLECTVEGTSNPNLYWYRQAAGRGLQLLFYSVGIGQISSEVPQNLSASRPQDRQFILSSKKLLLSDSGFYLCAWTPSPGLSSYEQYFGPGTRLTVT.

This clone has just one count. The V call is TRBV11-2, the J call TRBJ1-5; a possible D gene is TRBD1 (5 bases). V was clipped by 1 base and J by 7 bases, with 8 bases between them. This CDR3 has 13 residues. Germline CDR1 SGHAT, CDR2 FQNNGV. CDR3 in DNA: TGTGCCAGCAGCTTAGGGGGGACCCAGCCCCAGCATTTT. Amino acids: CASSLGGTQPQHF.

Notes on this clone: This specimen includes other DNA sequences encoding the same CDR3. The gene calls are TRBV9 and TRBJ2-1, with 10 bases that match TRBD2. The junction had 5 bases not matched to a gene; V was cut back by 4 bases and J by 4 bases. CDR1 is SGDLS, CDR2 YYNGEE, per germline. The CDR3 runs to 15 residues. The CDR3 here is CASSFGLAEYNEQFF. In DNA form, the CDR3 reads TGTGCCAGCAGCTTTGGACTAGCGGAGTACAATGAGCAGTTCTTC.

The DNA for the CDR3 is TGTGCCAGCAGCCCCGAAGCGGGTACGCAGTATTTT. Its translation is CASSPEAGTQYF. The V gene is TRBV9, the J gene TRBJ2-3; perhaps TRBD2 as D (6 bases). Trimming cost V 4 bases and J 8 bases, with 11 bases left between them. The length of the CDR3 is 12 residues. Germline V gives CDR1 SGDLS, CDR2 YYNGEE.

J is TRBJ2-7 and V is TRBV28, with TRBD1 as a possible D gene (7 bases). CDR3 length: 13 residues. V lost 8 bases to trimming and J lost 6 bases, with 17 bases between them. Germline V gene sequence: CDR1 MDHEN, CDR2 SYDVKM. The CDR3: CASGVRQGGEQYF. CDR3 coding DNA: TGTGCCAGCGGAGTCCGACAGGGAGGCGAGCAGTACTTC.

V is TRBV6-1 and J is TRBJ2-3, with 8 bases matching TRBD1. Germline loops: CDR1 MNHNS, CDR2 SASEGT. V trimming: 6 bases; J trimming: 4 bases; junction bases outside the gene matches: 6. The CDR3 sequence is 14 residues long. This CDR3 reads CASRSLQGADTQYF. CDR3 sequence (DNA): TGTGCCAGCAGGTCCCTACAGGGGGCAGATACGCAGTATTTT.

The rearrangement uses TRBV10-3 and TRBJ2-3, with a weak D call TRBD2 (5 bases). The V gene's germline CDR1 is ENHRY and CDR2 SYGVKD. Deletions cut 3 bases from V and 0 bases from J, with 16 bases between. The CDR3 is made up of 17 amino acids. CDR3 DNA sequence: TGTGCCATCAGTGAAGCAGGCAGGCCGGGGAGCACAGATACGCAGTATTTT. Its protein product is CAISEAGRPGSTDTQYF.

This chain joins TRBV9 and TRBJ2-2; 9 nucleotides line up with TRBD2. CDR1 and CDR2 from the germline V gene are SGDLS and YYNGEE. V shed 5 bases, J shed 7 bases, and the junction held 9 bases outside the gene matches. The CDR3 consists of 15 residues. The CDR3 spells CASSHSGSADGELFF. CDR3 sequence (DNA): TGTGCCAGCAGTCATAGCGGGAGTGCTGACGGGGAGCTGTTTTTT.

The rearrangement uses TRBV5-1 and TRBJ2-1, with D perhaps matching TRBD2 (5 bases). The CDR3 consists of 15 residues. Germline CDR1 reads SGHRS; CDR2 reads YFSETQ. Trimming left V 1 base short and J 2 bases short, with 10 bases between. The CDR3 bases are TGCGCCAGCAGCTTGTTACGGGGAACCTACAATGAGCAGTTCTTC. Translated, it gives CASSLLRGTYNEQFF.

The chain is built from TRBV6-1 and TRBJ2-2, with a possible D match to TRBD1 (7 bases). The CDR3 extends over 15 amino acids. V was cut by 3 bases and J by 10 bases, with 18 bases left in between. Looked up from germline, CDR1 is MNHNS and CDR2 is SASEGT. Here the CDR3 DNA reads TGTGCCAGCAGTGATGGGACAGCCGGGGGAACGGAGCTGTTTTTT. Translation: CASSDGTAGGTELFF.

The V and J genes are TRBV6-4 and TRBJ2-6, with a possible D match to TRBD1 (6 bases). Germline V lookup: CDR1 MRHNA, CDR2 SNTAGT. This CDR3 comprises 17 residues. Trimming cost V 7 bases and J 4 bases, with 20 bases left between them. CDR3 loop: CASTKRMGARGANVLTF. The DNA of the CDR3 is TGTGCCAGCACCAAACGGATGGGGGCGCGCGGGGCCAACGTCCTGACTTTC.

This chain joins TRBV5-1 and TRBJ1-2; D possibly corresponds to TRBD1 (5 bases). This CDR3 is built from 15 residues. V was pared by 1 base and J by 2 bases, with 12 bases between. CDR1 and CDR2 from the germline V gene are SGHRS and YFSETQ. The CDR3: CASSLIGATNYGYTF. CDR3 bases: TGCGCCAGCAGCTTGATAGGGGCCACGAACTATGGCTACACCTTC.

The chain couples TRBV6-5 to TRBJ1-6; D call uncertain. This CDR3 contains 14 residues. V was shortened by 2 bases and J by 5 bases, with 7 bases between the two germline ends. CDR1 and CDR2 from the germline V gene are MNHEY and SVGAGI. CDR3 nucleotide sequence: TGTGCCAGCAGTTACGGAGAGAATAATTCACCCCTCCACTTT. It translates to CASSYGENNSPLHF.

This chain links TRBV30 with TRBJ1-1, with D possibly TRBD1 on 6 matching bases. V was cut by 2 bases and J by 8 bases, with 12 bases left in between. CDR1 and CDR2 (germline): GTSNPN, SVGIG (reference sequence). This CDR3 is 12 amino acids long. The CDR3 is CAWSPLGGEAFF. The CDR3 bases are TGTGCCTGGAGTCCACTAGGGGGGGAAGCTTTCTTT. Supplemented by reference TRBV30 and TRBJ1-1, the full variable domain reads SQTIHQWPATLVQPVGSPLSLECTVEGTSNPNLYWYRQAAGRGLQLLFYSVGIGQISSEVPQNLSASRPQDRQFILSSKKLLLSDSGFYLCAWSPLGGEAFFGQGTRLTVV.

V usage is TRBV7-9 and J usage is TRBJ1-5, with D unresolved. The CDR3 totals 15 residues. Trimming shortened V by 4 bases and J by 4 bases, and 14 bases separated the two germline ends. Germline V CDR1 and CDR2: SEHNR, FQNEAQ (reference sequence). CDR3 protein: CASSSEVGGNQPQHF. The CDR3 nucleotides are TGTGCCAGCAGCTCGGAAGTGGGTGGGAATCAGCCCCAGCATTTT. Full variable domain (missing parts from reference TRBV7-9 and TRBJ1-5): DTGVSQNPRHKITKRGQNVTFRCDPISEHNRLYWYRQTLGQGPEFLTYFQNEAQLEKSRLLSDRFSAERPKGSFSTLEIQRTEQGDSAMYLCASSSEVGGNQPQHFGDGTRLSIL.

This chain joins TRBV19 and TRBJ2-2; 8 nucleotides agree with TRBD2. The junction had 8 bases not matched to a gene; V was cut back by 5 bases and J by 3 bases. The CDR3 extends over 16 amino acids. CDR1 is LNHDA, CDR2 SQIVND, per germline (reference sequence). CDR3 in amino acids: CASSRSGELDTGELFF. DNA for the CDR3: TGTGCCAGTAGTCGTAGCGGGGAGCTCGACACCGGGGAGCTGTTTTTT.

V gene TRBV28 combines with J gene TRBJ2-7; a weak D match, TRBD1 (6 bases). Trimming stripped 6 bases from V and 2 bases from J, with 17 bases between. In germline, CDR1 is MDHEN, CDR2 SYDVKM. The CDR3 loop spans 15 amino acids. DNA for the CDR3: TGTGCCAGCAGAACCACACAGGGTCTAACCTACGAGCAGTACTTC. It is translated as CASRTTQGLTYEQYF.

Written as DNA, the CDR3 is TGTGCCAGCAGTTTCTATCCCGGGGGAGAGACCCAGTACTTC. Translated: CASSFYPGGETQYF. The rearrangement uses TRBV27 and TRBJ2-5, with D perhaps matching TRBD2 (6 bases). Germline V gene lookup returns CDR1 MNHEY and CDR2 SMNVEV (reference sequence). Trimming took 3 bases from V and 4 from J, leaving 12 bases between them. The CDR3 is 14 residues long.

Here the CDR3 reads CASGRDAGVGETQYF. In DNA form, the CDR3 reads TGTGCCAGCGGAAGGGACGCGGGGGTAGGGGAGACCCAGTACTTC. The rearrangement joins TRBV6-5 to TRBJ2-5; 7 positions match TRBD2. The CDR3 totals 15 residues. Trimming took 8 bases from V and 5 from J; bases not matched to a gene: 14. The V gene's germline CDR1 is MNHEY and CDR2 SVGAGI.

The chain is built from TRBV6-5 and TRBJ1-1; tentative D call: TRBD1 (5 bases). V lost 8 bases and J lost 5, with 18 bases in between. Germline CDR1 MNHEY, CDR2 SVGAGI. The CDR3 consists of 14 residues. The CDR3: CASLRGRGYTEAFF. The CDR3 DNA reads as TGTGCCAGCCTCCGCGGAAGGGGTTATACTGAAGCTTTCTTT.

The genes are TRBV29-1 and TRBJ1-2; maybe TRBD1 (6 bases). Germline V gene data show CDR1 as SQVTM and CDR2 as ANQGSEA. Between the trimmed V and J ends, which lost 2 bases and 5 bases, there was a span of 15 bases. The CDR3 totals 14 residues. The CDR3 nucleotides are TGCAGCGTTGAAACGGACAGTCCTCTTTATGGCTACACCTTC. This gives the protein CSVETDSPLYGYTF.

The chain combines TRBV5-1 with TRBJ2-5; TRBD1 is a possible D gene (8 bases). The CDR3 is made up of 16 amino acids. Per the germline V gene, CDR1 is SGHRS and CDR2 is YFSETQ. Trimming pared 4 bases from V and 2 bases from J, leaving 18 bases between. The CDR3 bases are TGCGCCAGCAGCCCGGGGGGCACAGGGGGTCAAGAGACCCAGTACTTC. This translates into CASSPGGTGGQETQYF.

The CDR3 bases are TGTGCCAGAAGCCGAAAACCTAGCGGGAGGAACTACAATGAGCAGTTCTTC. Translated, it gives CARSRKPSGRNYNEQFF. V is TRBV7-5 and J is TRBJ2-1; the listed D gene, TRBD2, was not tested against the DNA. TRBV7-5 is termed a pseudogene. The CDR3 covers 17 residues.